These 21 T cell receptor beta chains were all obtained from the same sample, sequenced in a study of CD8 T cells in Susac syndrome. The authors reverse transcribed about 0.45 to 1 ug RNA with random hexamers. TCRdb reanalysed the immunoSEQ multiplex PCR reads using MiXCR and keeps one entry per CDR3 protein. Altogether approximately 200,000 distinct CDR3 sequences are present, about 93% being singletons, with the ten largest covering approximately 0.13%. Sequenced: CD8+ T cells from PBMCs. These TCRs come from a human donor with multiple sclerosis.

V gene TRBV4-1 combines with J gene TRBJ2-7; D may match TRBD1 or TRBD2 (5 bases each). Germline CDR1 is MGHRA and CDR2 is YSYEKL. CDR3 length: 18 amino acids. Trimming removed 1 base from V and 0 bases from J, with 19 bases in between. CDR3 sequence reads: CASSQGPGTESLSYEQYF. In DNA, the CDR3 is TGCGCCAGCAGCCAAGGACCAGGGACGGAAAGTCTCTCCTACGAGCAGTACTTC.

The J gene is TRBJ1-1, the V gene TRBV4-3; the match to TRBD1 covers 9 bases. The CDR3 extends over 14 amino acids. V was clipped by 1 base and J by 3 bases; unmatched bases: 0. The V gene's germline CDR1 is LGHNA and CDR2 YSLEER. The CDR3 loop reads CASSQGQGDTEAFF. For the CDR3, the DNA is TGCGCCAGCAGCCAAGGACAGGGGGACACTGAAGCTTTCTTT.

The chain combines TRBV27 with TRBJ1-1; D gene unclear. Looked up from germline, CDR1 is MNHEY and CDR2 is SMNVEV (reference sequence). V lost 5 bases, J lost 0 bases, and 10 bases lay in between. The CDR3 spans 14 residues. The CDR3 DNA follows: TGTGCCAGCAGTCTCAGTACAATGAACACTGAAGCTTTCTTT. This encodes CASSLSTMNTEAFF.

There are a few counts of this clonotype. V is TRBV5-1 and J is TRBJ2-7; 8 bases map to TRBD2. J gave up 0 bases and V 0 bases, and 2 bases lay outside the gene matches. Germline loops: CDR1 SGHRS, CDR2 YFSETQ. The CDR3 extends over 15 amino acids. The DNA of the CDR3 is TGCGCCAGCAGCTTGGCCGCGGGGGGCTCCTACGAGCAGTACTTC. Amino acid sequence: CASSLAAGGSYEQYF.

In its sample, this clonotype was seen a few times. V and J are TRBV28 and TRBJ2-7; 7 positions match TRBD1. This CDR3 contains 16 residues. Unmatched junction bases numbered 13, after V lost 3 bases and J lost 5 bases. Looked up from germline, CDR1 is MDHEN and CDR2 is SYDVKM. The CDR3 sequence is CASSFPQLRGLNEQYF. Here the CDR3 DNA reads TGTGCCAGCAGTTTCCCCCAATTAAGGGGGCTGAACGAGCAGTACTTC.

This sequence joins TRBV6-5 and TRBJ2-3; TRBD1 agrees at 11 bases. V was clipped by 4 bases and J by 2 bases; unmatched bases: 5. The CDR3 runs 16 residues. Per germline, CDR1 MNHEY and CDR2 SVGAGI. This CDR3 reads CASSLGDRGDTDTQYF. The DNA for the CDR3 is TGTGCCAGCAGTTTGGGGGACAGGGGGGACACAGATACGCAGTATTTT.

The rearrangement joins TRBV13 to TRBJ2-5; the D gene is possibly TRBD2 (6 bases). Deletions cut 0 bases from V and 0 bases from J, with 11 bases between. Germline CDR1 and CDR2: PRHDT and FYEKMQ (reference sequence). This CDR3 spans 16 amino acids. The DNA for the CDR3 is TGTGCCAGCAGCTTAGGCTTAGGGACTTACCAAGAGACCCAGTACTTC. Amino acid sequence: CASSLGLGTYQETQYF.

This clonotype is a singleton in its sample. This chain uses TRBV13 with TRBJ1-1, with D perhaps matching TRBD1 (6 bases). CDR1 and CDR2 (germline): PRHDT, FYEKMQ (reference sequence). V lost 8 bases to trimming and J lost 3 bases, with 13 bases between them. The CDR3 is 13 residues long. CDR3 bases: TGTGCCAGCTGGGGGGGCGGGTACACTGAAGCTTTCTTT. Its protein product is CASWGGGYTEAFF.

V and J are TRBV4-1 and TRBJ2-3; possible D gene TRBD1, 5 bases. V lost 0 bases and J 6 bases, leaving 13 bases between the germline ends. Per germline, CDR1 MGHRA and CDR2 YSYEKL. There are 15 residues in the CDR3. The CDR3 region has the DNA TGCGCCAGCAGCCAAGAGGCAGGGCAAGGCGATACGCAGTATTTT. Protein product: CASSQEAGQGDTQYF.

The rearrangement links TRBV6-2 or TRBV6-3 to TRBJ2-1, with 10 bases fitting TRBD1. CDR1 is MNHEY, CDR2 SVGEGT, per germline. The CDR3 has 16 amino acids. V gave up 4 bases and J gave up 5 bases; unmatched junction bases: 8. As DNA, the CDR3 is TGTGCCAGCAGTTCCTCCGACAGGGGGCTGGACAATGAGCAGTTCTTC. This encodes CASSSSDRGLDNEQFF.

The V call is TRBV19, the J call TRBJ2-3; TRBD1 agrees at 8 bases. The CDR3 runs to 13 residues. Germline lookup yields CDR1 LNHDA and CDR2 SQIVND (reference sequence). Unmatched junction bases numbered 3, after V lost 6 bases and J lost 4 bases. In nucleotides, the CDR3 is TGTGCCAGTAGCAAGACAGGGGCAGATACGCAGTATTTT. This sequence encodes CASSKTGADTQYF. The full variable domain, completed using reference TRBV19 and TRBJ2-3, is DGGITQSPKYLFRKEGQNVTLSCEQNLNHDAMYWYRQDPGQGLRLIYYSQIVNDFQKGDIAEGYSVSREKKESFPLTVTSAQKNPTAFYLCASSKTGADTQYFGPGTRLTVL.

The chain couples TRBV6-1 to TRBJ2-7, with 15 bases that match TRBD2. This CDR3 has 17 amino acids. Per the germline V gene, CDR1 is MNHNS and CDR2 is SASEGT. Trimming at V came to 5 bases and at J to 3 bases, leaving 8 bases not matched to a gene. CDR3 nucleotide sequence: TGTGCCAGCAGTCCCGGGACTAGCGGGGGGTTCTTCTACGAGCAGTACTTC. The encoded protein is CASSPGTSGGFFYEQYF.

This chain uses TRBV29-1 with TRBJ2-7; D is unresolved. Germline assignment: CDR1 SQVTM and CDR2 ANQGSEA. V was cut by 5 bases and J by 3 bases, with 17 bases left in between. This CDR3 has 14 residues. CDR3 nucleotide sequence: TGCAGCGTTCCCGGCGAAGGGAACGGCTACGAGCAGTACTTC. Translating it yields CSVPGEGNGYEQYF.

The chain combines TRBV27 with TRBJ1-6; D is unresolved. This CDR3 contains 14 residues. CDR1 and CDR2 from the germline V gene are MNHEY and SMNVEV (reference sequence). V was pared by 7 bases and J by 5 bases, with 12 bases between. CDR3 residues: CASKKGFDNSPLHF. For the CDR3, the DNA is TGTGCCAGCAAAAAGGGTTTTGATAATTCACCCCTCCACTTT.

The chain joins TRBV5-4 to TRBJ1-1; maybe TRBD1 (5 bases). CDR3 length: 12 amino acids. CDR1 is SGHNT, CDR2 YYREEE, per germline (reference sequence). V was trimmed by 3 bases and J by 7 bases, leaving 10 bases between them. The CDR3 DNA sequence: TGTGCCAGCAGCTCCTGGGACGGTGAAGCTTTCTTT. It codes for CASSSWDGEAFF.

The chain uses TRBV6-5 and TRBJ1-3; D not resolved. CDR3 size: 16 residues. CDR1 and CDR2 from the germline V gene are MNHEY and SVGAGI. The V gene lost 0 bases and the J gene lost 0 bases, with 9 bases spanning the gap. Written as DNA, the CDR3 is TGTGCCAGCAGTTACTCCTTCGGCCTCTCTGGAAACACCATATATTTT. Its translation: CASSYSFGLSGNTIYF.

The chain links TRBV4-1 to TRBJ1-1; D uncertain. Germline V gives CDR1 MGHRA, CDR2 YSYEKL. CDR3 length equals 13 residues. Between the trimmed V and J ends, which lost 2 bases and 4 bases, there was a span of 8 bases. CDR3 coding DNA: TGCGCCAGCAGCCAACCCCGGACCACTGAAGCTTTCTTT. Translating gives CASSQPRTTEAFF.

The chain has TRBV24-1 and TRBJ2-7; TRBD1 is a possible D gene (6 bases). CDR1 KGHDR and CDR2 SFDVKD come from the germline V gene. This CDR3 has 12 amino acids. V dropped 3 bases and J dropped 4 bases, with 6 bases sitting between them. The CDR3 DNA reads as TGTGCCACCAGTGATGGACAGTACGAGCAGTACTTC. This sequence encodes CATSDGQYEQYF.

The V call is TRBV9, the J call TRBJ2-3; weak D call: TRBD2 (5 bases). Trimming stripped 2 bases from V and 5 bases from J, with 6 bases between. Germline V CDR1 and CDR2: SGDLS, YYNGEE. The CDR3 has 12 amino acids. The CDR3 nucleotides read TGTGCCAGCAGCGTCCGGGGAGATACGCAGTATTTT. It yields the protein CASSVRGDTQYF.

The rearrangement uses TRBV6-5 and TRBJ2-5; the D gene is possibly TRBD1 (6 bases). V shed 5 bases and J shed 2 bases, with 15 bases lying between them. This CDR3 spans 15 amino acids. Germline V gene sequence: CDR1 MNHEY, CDR2 SVGAGI. This CDR3 reads CASSGRTVSQETQYF. CDR3 DNA: TGTGCCAGCAGTGGACGGACAGTTTCGCAAGAGACCCAGTACTTC.

This chain uses TRBV7-9 with TRBJ2-2; D call uncertain. Germline CDR1 SEHNR, CDR2 FQNEAQ (reference sequence). With 3 bases removed from V and 1 base from J, the gap between germline ends came to 3 bases. This CDR3 spans 13 amino acids. CDR3 DNA: TGTGCCAGCAGCTTTCTGAACACCGGGGAGCTGTTTTTT. This codes for CASSFLNTGELFF.